This TCR beta chain was retrieved from a study of shared clonotypes between healthy human individuals. The method was immunoSEQ multiplex PCR; TCRdb's version includes in-frame clones alone and lacks a portion of them. This repertoire shows 490,000 or so clones, roughly 85% found once; its top ten account for roughly 12%. CDR3 size: 16 residues. CDR1 and CDR2 (germline): KGHSH, LQKENI. V was pared by 6 bases and J by 3 bases, with 8 bases of the junction left unmatched. This receptor was taken from a woman in her thirties or forties in good health. Some clones in this sample may be carry-over from other donors' samples. The specimen was PBMCs. This chain joins TRBV18 and TRBJ1-6; 7 bases are a match to TRBD1. CDR3 region: CASSPEQGNYNSPLHF. CDR3 DNA sequence: TGTGCCAGCTCGCCCGAACAGGGGAACTATAATTCACCCCTCCACTTT.